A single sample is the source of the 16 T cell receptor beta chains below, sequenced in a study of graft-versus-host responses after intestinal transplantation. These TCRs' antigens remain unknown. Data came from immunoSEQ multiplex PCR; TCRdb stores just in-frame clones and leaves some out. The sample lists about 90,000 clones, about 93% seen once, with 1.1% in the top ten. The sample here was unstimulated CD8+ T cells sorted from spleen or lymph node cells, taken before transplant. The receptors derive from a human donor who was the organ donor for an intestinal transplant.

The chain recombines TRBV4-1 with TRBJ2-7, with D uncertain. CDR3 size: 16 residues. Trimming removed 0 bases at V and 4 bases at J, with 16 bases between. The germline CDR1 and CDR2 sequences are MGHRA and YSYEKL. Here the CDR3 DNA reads TGCGCCAGCAGCCAAGATTTGGTAGAGGCCGATTACGAGCAGTACTTC. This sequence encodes CASSQDLVEADYEQYF.

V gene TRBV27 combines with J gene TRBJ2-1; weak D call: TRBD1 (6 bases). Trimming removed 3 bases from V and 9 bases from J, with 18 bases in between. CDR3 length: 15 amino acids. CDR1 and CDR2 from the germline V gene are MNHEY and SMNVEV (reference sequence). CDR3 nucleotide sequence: TGTGCCAGCAGTTTTGGAAGCGCCCAAGGGGGTGAGCAGTTCTTC. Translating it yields CASSFGSAQGGEQFF.

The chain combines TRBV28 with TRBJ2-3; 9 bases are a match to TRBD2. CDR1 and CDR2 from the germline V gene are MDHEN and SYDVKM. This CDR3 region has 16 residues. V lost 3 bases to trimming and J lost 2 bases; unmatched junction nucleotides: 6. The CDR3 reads CASSFTLAGLTDTQYF. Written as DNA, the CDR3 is TGTGCCAGCAGTTTTACCCTAGCGGGGCTCACAGATACGCAGTATTTT. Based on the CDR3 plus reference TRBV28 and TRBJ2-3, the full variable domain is DVKVTQSSRYLVKRTGEKVFLECVQDMDHENMFWYRQDPGLGLRLIYFSYDVKMKEKGDIPEGYSVSREKKERFSLILESASTNQTSMYLCASSFTLAGLTDTQYFGPGTRLTVL.

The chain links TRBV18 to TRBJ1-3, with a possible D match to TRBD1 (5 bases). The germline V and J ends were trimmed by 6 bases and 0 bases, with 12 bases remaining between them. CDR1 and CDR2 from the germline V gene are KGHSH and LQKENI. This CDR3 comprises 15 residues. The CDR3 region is CASSTVIFSGNTIYF. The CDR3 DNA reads TGTGCCAGCTCGACAGTCATTTTCTCTGGAAACACCATATATTTT.

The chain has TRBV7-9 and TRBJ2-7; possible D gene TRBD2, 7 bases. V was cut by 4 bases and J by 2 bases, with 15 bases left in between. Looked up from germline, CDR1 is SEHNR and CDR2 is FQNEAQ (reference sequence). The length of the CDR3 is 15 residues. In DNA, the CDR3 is TGTGCCAGCAGCTGGGCGGGGAGGGGGACCTACGAGCAGTACTTC. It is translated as CASSWAGRGTYEQYF. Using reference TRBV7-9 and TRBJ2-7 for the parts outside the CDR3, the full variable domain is DTGVSQNPRHKITKRGQNVTFRCDPISEHNRLYWYRQTLGQGPEFLTYFQNEAQLEKSRLLSDRFSAERPKGSFSTLEIQRTEQGDSAMYLCASSWAGRGTYEQYFGPGTRLTVT.

CDR3 sequence reads: CASSGSVGLGYTF. The CDR3 DNA reads TGTGCCAGCAGTGGGAGTGTTGGGTTGGGCTACACCTTC. The V gene is TRBV25-1, the J gene TRBJ1-2; no clear D. Germline assignment: CDR1 MGHDK and CDR2 SYGVNS. The CDR3 spans 13 residues. V lost 4 bases and J 8 bases, leaving 14 bases between the germline ends.

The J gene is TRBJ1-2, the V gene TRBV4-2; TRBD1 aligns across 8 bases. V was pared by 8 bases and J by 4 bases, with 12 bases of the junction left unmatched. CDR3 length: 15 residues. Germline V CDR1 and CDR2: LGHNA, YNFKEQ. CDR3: CASGEHRGKGYGYTF. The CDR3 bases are TGTGCCAGCGGGGAACACAGGGGGAAGGGCTATGGCTACACCTTC.

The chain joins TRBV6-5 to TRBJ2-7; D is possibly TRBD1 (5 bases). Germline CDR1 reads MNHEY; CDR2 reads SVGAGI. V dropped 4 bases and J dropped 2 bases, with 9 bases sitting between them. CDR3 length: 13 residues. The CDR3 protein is CASSWGPTYEQYF. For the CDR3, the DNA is TGTGCCAGCAGTTGGGGCCCCACCTACGAGCAGTACTTC.

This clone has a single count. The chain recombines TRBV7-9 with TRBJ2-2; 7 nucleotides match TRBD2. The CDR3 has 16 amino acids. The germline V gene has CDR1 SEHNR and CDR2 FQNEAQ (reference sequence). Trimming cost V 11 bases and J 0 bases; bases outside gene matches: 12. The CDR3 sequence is CALHSGPDANTGELFF. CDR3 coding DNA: TGTGCCCTACATAGCGGGCCCGACGCGAACACCGGGGAGCTGTTTTTT. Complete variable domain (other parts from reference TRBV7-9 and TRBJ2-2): DTGVSQNPRHKITKRGQNVTFRCDPISEHNRLYWYRQTLGQGPEFLTYFQNEAQLEKSRLLSDRFSAERPKGSFSTLEIQRTEQGDSAMYLCALHSGPDANTGELFFGEGSRLTVL.

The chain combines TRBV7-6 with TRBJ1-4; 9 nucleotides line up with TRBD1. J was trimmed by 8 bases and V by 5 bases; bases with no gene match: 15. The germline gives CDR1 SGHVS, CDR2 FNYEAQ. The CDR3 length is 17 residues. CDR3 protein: CASSRWNAGQGKEKLFF. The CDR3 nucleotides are TGTGCCAGCAGCCGTTGGAATGCGGGACAGGGTAAAGAAAAACTGTTTTTT.

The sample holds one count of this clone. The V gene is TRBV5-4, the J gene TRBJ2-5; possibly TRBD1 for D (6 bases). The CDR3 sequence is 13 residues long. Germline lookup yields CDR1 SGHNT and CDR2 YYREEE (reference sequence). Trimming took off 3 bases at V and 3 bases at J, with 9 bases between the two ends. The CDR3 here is CASSSKGEETQYF. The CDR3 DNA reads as TGTGCCAGCAGCTCAAAGGGGGAAGAGACCCAGTACTTC.

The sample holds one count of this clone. The CDR3 nucleotides are TGTGCCAGCAGTTTACTGACCGGGGCGGGGGGCGAGCAGTACTTC. Translated: CASSLLTGAGGEQYF. The chain uses TRBV27 and TRBJ2-7; 8 bases fit TRBD2. This CDR3 spans 15 amino acids. V was pared by 2 bases and J by 6 bases, with 9 bases of the junction left unmatched. Germline V gene sequence: CDR1 MNHEY, CDR2 SMNVEV (reference sequence).

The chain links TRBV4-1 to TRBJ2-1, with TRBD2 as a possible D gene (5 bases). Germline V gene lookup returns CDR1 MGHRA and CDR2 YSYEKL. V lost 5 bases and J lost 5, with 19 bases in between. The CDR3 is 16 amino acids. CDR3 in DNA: TGCGCCAGCAGCAAATTCGCGGGTCAACCCCACAATGAGCAGTTCTTC. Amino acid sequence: CASSKFAGQPHNEQFF.

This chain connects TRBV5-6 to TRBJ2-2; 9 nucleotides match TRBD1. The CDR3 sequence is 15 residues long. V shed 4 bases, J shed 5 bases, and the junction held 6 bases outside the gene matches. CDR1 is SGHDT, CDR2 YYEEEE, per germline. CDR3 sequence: CASSPRTGETGELFF. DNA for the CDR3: TGTGCCAGCAGCCCGCGGACAGGGGAAACCGGGGAGCTGTTTTTT.

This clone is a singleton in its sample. The CDR3 here is CASSRGLAGVWETQYF. The DNA for the CDR3 is TGTGCCAGCAGCCGTGGCTTGGCGGGAGTATGGGAGACCCAGTACTTC. This chain uses TRBV11-1 with TRBJ2-5, with 7 bases lining up with TRBD2. The CDR3 has 16 residues. J lost 5 bases, V lost 5 bases, and 14 bases had no gene match. The germline V gene encodes CDR1 SGHAT and CDR2 FQDESV (reference sequence).

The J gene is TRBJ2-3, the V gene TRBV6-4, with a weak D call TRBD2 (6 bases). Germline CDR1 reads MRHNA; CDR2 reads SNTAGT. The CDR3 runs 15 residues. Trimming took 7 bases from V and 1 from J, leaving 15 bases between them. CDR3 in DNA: TGTGCCAGCACCCCAGAGGCTAGCGGCACAGATACGCAGTATTTT. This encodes CASTPEASGTDTQYF.